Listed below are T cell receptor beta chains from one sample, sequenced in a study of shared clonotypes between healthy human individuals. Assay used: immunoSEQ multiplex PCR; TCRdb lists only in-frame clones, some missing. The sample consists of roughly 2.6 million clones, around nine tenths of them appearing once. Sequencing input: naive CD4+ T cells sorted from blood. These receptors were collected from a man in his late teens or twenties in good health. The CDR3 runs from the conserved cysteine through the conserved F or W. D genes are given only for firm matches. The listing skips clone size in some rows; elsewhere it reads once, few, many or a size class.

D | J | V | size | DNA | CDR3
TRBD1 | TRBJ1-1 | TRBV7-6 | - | TGTGCCAGCAGCGGCCGACAGGGGAAAATGAACACTGAAGCTTTCTTT | CASSGRQGKMNTEAFF
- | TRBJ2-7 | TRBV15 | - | TGTGCCACCAGCAGATATGACTACGAGCAGTACTTC | CATSRYDYEQYF
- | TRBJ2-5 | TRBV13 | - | TGTGCCAGCAGCTTAGGTGGGCAGGGAGAAGAGACCCAGTACTTC | CASSLGGQGEETQYF
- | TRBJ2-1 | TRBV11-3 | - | TGTGCCAGCAGCGCCACGAGTATGTACAATGAGCAGTTCTTC | CASSATSMYNEQFF
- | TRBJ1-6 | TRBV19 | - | TGTGCCAGTAGTATAGGTGTCAGGGTGTATTCACCCCTCCACTTT | CASSIGVRVYSPLHF
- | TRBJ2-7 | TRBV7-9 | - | TGTGCCAGCAGCTTCCTCTACGAGCAGTACTTC | CASSFLYEQYF
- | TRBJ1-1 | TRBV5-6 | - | TGTGCCAGCAGCTTGGCCGTTGGGGTGGCTTTCTTT | CASSLAVGVAFF
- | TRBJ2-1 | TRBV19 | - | TGTGCCAGTAATAGGGGGCGCGGGAGGCCCTACAATGAGCAGTTCTTC | CASNRGRGRPYNEQFF
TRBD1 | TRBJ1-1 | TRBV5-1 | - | TGCGCCAGCAGCTTGTGGACAGGGCCGAACACTGAAGCTTTCTTT | CASSLWTGPNTEAFF
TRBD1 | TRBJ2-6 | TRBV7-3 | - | TGTGCCAGCAGCCGAGGGACAGGGACCTTCTCTGGGGCCAACGTCCTGACTTTC | CASSRGTGTFSGANVLTF
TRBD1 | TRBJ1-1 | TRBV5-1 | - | TGCGCCAGCAGCCACGGACAGGGGAACACTGAAGCTTTCTTT | CASSHGQGNTEAFF
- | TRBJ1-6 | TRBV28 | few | TGTGCCAGCAGTTTCAGAGGGGCACCCCTCCACTTT | CASSFRGAPLHF
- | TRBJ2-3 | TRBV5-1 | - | TGCGCCAGCGGAGAGGGAGGTGGCACAGATACGCAGTATTTT | CASGEGGGTDTQYF
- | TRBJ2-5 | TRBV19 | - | TGTGCCAGTAGTAGGGGTGGCGTGGCAGAGACCCAGTACTTC | CASSRGGVAETQYF
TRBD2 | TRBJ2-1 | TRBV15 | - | TGTGCCACCAGCAGGGTTACTAGCGTTGTAGGCAATGAGCAGTTCTTC | CATSRVTSVVGNEQFF
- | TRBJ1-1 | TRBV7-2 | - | TGTGCCAGCAGCTTAGACCAGACCCTTGAAGCTTTCTTT | CASSLDQTLEAFF
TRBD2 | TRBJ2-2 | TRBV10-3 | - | TGTGCCATCAGTGAGACTAGCGGGGTAGGCGGGGAGCTGTTTTTT | CAISETSGVGGELFF
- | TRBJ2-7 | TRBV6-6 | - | TGTGCCAGCAGTACCCCGACAGGTCGGCACGAGCAGTACTTC | CASSTPTGRHEQYF
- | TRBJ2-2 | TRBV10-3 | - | TGTGCCACGAGGTCCGTCGCCACCGGGGAGCTGTTTTTT | CATRSVATGELFF
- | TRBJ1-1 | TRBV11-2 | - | TGTGCCAGCAGCTTTTTTCGGGGGGTGGGCACTGAAGCTTTCTTT | CASSFFRGVGTEAFF
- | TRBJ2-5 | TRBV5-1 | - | TGCGCCAGCAGCTTTGACCCGGGACCCGCAGGAGAGACCCAGTACTTC | CASSFDPGPAGETQYF
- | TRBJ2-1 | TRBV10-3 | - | TGTGCCATCAGCCCTAACTATTACAATGAGCAGTTCTTC | CAISPNYYNEQFF
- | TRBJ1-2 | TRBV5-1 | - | TGCGCCAGCAGCGTGACAGGCGACTATGGCTACACCTTC | CASSVTGDYGYTF
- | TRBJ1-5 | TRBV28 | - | TGTGCCAGCAGTTTAATGGGAAATCAGCCCCAGCATTTT | CASSLMGNQPQHF
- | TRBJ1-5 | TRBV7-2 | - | TGTGCCAGCAGCTTAGAGGCGAGCAATCAGCCCCAGCATTTT | CASSLEASNQPQHF
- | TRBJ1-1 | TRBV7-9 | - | TGTGCCAGCAGCCTCGGGACCGCGAACACTGAAGCTTTCTTT | CASSLGTANTEAFF
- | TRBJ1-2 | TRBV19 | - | TGTGCCAGTCGAGGAGGGGTCTATGGCTACACCTTC | CASRGGVYGYTF